Presented here are 6 T cell receptor beta chains from one specimen sequenced in a study of blood T cell repertoires in COVID-19 (dated by TCRdb to the early 2020s). Libraries were prepared through the immunoSEQ multiplex PCR assay. Sourced from immuneACCESS, this table was stored by TCRdb with only in-frame sequences that have V and J called. A share of the clones is absent; for the studies checked, an unresolved V gene accounts for under half, and the remainder has no known explanation. Present in this sample are 35,000 to 50,000 clones, 85% to 90% of which were seen just once. About 4.8% of the sample is held by the ten biggest clonotypes. The specimen was peripheral blood. The receptors come from a human donor in a cohort sampled during active COVID-19.

The CDR3 sequence is CATRGGLGGPNEQFF. CDR3 in DNA: TGTGCCACCAGGGGGGGACTAGGGGGGCCCAATGAGCAGTTCTTC. V usage is TRBV15 and J usage is TRBJ2-1, with 8 bases aligning to TRBD2. CDR3 size: 15 residues. The junction had 10 bases not matched to a gene; V was cut back by 6 bases and J by 6 bases. CDR1 LNHNV and CDR2 YYDKDF come from the germline V gene (reference sequence).

The gene calls are TRBV2 and TRBJ2-7; 13 nucleotides line up with TRBD2. The CDR3 has 16 amino acids. Germline-derived CDR1 and CDR2 are SNHLY and FYNNEI. V was pared by 7 bases and J by 2 bases, with 8 bases of the junction left unmatched. In DNA, the CDR3 is TGTGCCAGCAAGGGACTAGCGGGAAACCTCGCCTACGAGCAGTACTTC. Its translation is CASKGLAGNLAYEQYF. The whole variable domain, filled in from reference TRBV2 and TRBJ2-7, reads EPEVTQTPSHQVTQMGQEVILRCVPISNHLYFYWYRQILGQKVEFLVSFYNNEISEKSEIFDDQFSVERPDGSNFTLKIRSTKLEDSAMYFCASKGLAGNLAYEQYFGPGTRLTVT.

The rearrangement uses TRBV12-2 and TRBJ1-1. TRBV12-2 is reported as a pseudogene. The length of the CDR3 is 15 residues. As DNA, the CDR3 is TGTGCAAGTCGCTTAGTCGTCCATCGAGGGACTGAAGCTTTCTTT. It yields the protein CASRLVVHRGTEAFF.

V is TRBV5-8 and J is TRBJ2-7; 7 bases fit TRBD1. This CDR3 contains 14 residues. J lost 6 bases, V lost 3 bases, and 9 bases had no gene match. From germline, CDR1 is SGHTS and CDR2 YDEGEE. The CDR3 reads CASSYGQAMGEQYF. Here the CDR3 DNA reads TGTGCCAGCAGCTACGGACAGGCCATGGGCGAGCAGTACTTC.

The chain uses TRBV25-1 and TRBJ2-7; 10 bases are a match to TRBD2. V lost 7 bases, J lost 0 bases, and 9 bases stayed unmatched. The germline V gene encodes CDR1 MGHDK and CDR2 SYGVNS. The CDR3 runs 16 residues. The DNA of the CDR3 is TGTGCCAGCACTGGGGGGCTAGCGGGAGACTCCTACGAGCAGTACTTC. Translated: CASTGGLAGDSYEQYF.

V is TRBV6-6 and J is TRBJ2-7, with D perhaps TRBD2 (6 bases). The CDR3 length is 15 residues. CDR1 is MNHNY and CDR2 is SVGAGI in the germline V gene (reference sequence). Trimming stripped 8 bases from V and 6 bases from J, with 23 bases between. CDR3 in DNA: TGTGCCAGCCGACTCATCGTGGAGGGGCCGTCCGAGCAGTACTTC. It encodes CASRLIVEGPSEQYF.